The clone carrying this TCR beta chain was found a few times. Antigen unknown. Assay: immunoSEQ multiplex PCR; the TCRdb copy retains only in-frame clones and omits some. The sample has roughly 20,000 clones; around 89% are singletons. This record belongs to a study of PD-L1 blockade in urothelial cancer. Findings of the study overall: At 3 weeks on treatment, tumor-associated clones expanded more with durable benefit.

This CDR3 comprises 15 residues. The trim removed 2 bases at V and 5 bases at J, leaving 8 bases unmatched. The germline V gene encodes CDR1 GTSNPN and CDR2 SVGIG (reference sequence). The chain links TRBV30 to TRBJ2-5, with TRBD2 matching over 10 bases. The receptor was isolated from a woman aged 55-69 years with urothelial cancer. The sequenced sample was PBMCs, obtained around atezolizumab (anti-PD-L1) treatment. In DNA, the CDR3 is TGTGCCTGGAGTAGAGCTAGCGGGAGATTTGAGACCCAGTACTTC. It codes for CAWSRASGRFETQYF. Supplemented by reference TRBV30 and TRBJ2-5, the full variable domain reads SQTIHQWPATLVQPVGSPLSLECTVEGTSNPNLYWYRQAAGRGLQLLFYSVGIGQISSEVPQNLSASRPQDRQFILSSKKLLLSDSGFYLCAWSRASGRFETQYFGPGTRLLVL.